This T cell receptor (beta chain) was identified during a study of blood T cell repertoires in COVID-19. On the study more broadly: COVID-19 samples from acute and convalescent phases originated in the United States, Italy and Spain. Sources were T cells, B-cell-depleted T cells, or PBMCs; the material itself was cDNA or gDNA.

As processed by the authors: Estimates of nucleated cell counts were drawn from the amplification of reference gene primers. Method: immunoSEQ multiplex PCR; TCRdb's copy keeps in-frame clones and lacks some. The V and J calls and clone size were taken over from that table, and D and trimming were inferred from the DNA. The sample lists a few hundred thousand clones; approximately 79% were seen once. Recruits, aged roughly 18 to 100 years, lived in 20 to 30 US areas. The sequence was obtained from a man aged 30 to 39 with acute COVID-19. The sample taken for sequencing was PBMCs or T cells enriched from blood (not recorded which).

The DNA of the CDR3 is TGTGCCAGCAGTCTAACCGGGACAGGGGTGCGAAACACCATATATTTT. Translated: CASSLTGTGVRNTIYF. The rearrangement links TRBV28 to TRBJ1-3; 10 bases map to TRBD1. This CDR3 contains 16 residues. From germline, CDR1 is MDHEN and CDR2 SYDVKM. The V gene end was trimmed by 5 bases and the J gene end by 5 bases; junction bases not matched to a gene: 9.